These T cell receptor beta chains were read from a single sample in a study of blood T cell repertoires in COVID-19. Sequenced by immunoSEQ multiplex PCR; TCRdb stores in-frame clones only, minus some. This repertoire shows about 51,000 clones, 80% to 85% found once; its top ten account for 13% to 15%. The sample taken for sequencing was peripheral blood. The receptor source for this set is a human donor with acute or convalescent COVID-19. The donor label of this sample is uncertain. The CDR3 runs from the conserved cysteine through the conserved F or W. A D gene is named only where the DNA matches it firmly. Size is stated for part of the rows, as once, few or many counts, or as a class when the clone is expanded.

D gene	clone size	V gene	J gene	CDR3 protein	CDR3 DNA
.	.	TRBV27	TRBJ1-2	CASSFSSEARGYTF	TGTGCCAGCAGTTTTTCGTCCGAAGCGAGGGGCTACACCTTC
.	once	TRBV28	TRBJ1-5	CASSLQLGGQPQHF	TGTGCCAGCAGTTTACAGCTAGGTGGTCAGCCCCAGCATTTT
TRBD1	.	TRBV5-1	TRBJ1-1	CASSLQGANTEAFF	TGCGCCAGCAGCTTGCAGGGGGCGAACACTGAAGCTTTCTTT
.	few	TRBV19	TRBJ2-2	CASSMRWGLGNTGELFF	TGTGCCAGTAGTATGAGGTGGGGCTTGGGAAACACCGGGGAGCTGTTTTTT
TRBD1	.	TRBV5-1	TRBJ1-6	CASSQDRVNSPLHF	TGCGCCAGCAGCCAGGACAGGGTTAATTCACCCCTCCACTTT
.	few	TRBV6-6	TRBJ1-1	CASSYATGEGLREAFF	TGTGCCAGCAGTTACGCCACGGGGGAGGGGCTTAGGGAAGCTTTCTTT
.	.	TRBV18	TRBJ1-1	CASSPRNRRSNTEAFF	TGTGCCAGCTCACCACGGAATAGGAGGTCGAACACTGAAGCTTTCTTT
.	.	TRBV7-8	TRBJ1-5	CASSRRDQPQHF	TGTGCCAGCAGCCGAAGAGATCAGCCCCAGCATTTT
TRBD2	.	TRBV6-4	TRBJ2-3	CASSDSGGTQYF	TGTGCCAGCAGTGACTCGGGGGGGACGCAGTATTTT
TRBD1	.	TRBV9	TRBJ2-5	CASSPRTGTWETQYF	TGTGCCAGCAGCCCCCGGACAGGGACTTGGGAGACCCAGTACTTC
TRBD1	.	TRBV7-8	TRBJ1-2	CASSSSLTGLDGYTF	TGTGCCAGCAGCTCCTCCTTGACAGGGTTGGATGGCTACACCTTC
.	.	TRBV13	TRBJ2-7	CASSPEEGYEQYF	TGTGCCAGCAGCCCCGAGGAAGGCTACGAGCAGTACTTC
TRBD1	.	TRBV28	TRBJ1-5	CASSLEGAGNQPQHF	TGTGCCAGCAGTTTAGAGGGGGCAGGCAATCAGCCCCAGCATTTT
TRBD1	.	TRBV5-5	TRBJ2-5	CASSSTGTGGWKTQYF	TGTGCCAGCAGTAGTACCGGGACAGGGGGCTGGAAGACCCAGTACTTC
.	.	TRBV6-2/TRBV6-3	TRBJ2-7	CASSYSYLRRPAYEQYF	TGTGCCAGCAGTTATTCTTACCTCCGGCGGCCGGCCTACGAGCAGTACTTC
TRBD1	.	TRBV2	TRBJ2-5	CASSGRTGMATQYF	TGTGCCAGCAGTGGTCGGACAGGGATGGCGACCCAGTACTTC
.	.	TRBV10-3	TRBJ2-3	CATATSDTQYF	TGTGCCACTGCTACTAGCGATACGCAGTATTTT